The clone carrying this T cell receptor (beta chain) was counted at least ten times. Time point denoted: newly diagnosed GD, antithyroid drugs for less than 3 months. Making the TCR library involved RNA that had been extracted from PBMCs. Per American Thyroid Association guidelines, Graves' disease was diagnosed. The record originates from a study of regulatory T cells in long-lasting Graves disease. Sequencing libraries for TCR beta were prepared with iRepertoire HTBI primers and Arm-PCR of CDR3 regions. TCRdb reprocessed the multiplex PCR reads via MiXCR and lists one record per CDR3 protein. The sample consists of some 230,000 distinct CDR3 sequences, approximately 16% of them appearing once. Specimen: peripheral blood mononuclear cells (PBMCs), collected at new diagnosis, from a patient treated with antithyroid drugs. This receptor was obtained from a female donor with Graves disease.

CDR3 amino acids: CASSLSRGATNEKLFF. The DNA of the CDR3 is TGTGCCAGCAGTTTAAGTCGTGGGGCAACTAATGAAAAACTGTTTTTT. The chain has TRBV27 and TRBJ1-4; no reliable D call. CDR1 and CDR2 from the germline V gene are MNHEY and SMNVEV (reference sequence). This CDR3 contains 16 residues. The V end was cut by 2 bases, the J end by 0 bases, with 10 bases between.